What follows are 13 T cell receptor beta chains derived from one specimen sequenced in a study of early T cells in non-severe SARS-CoV-2 infection. Using its own MiXCR run on the 5' RACE reads, TCRdb lists one record per CDR3 protein. The sample shows tens of thousands of distinct CDR3 sequences, approximately 11% of them seen only once. Sequencing was done on a sample of whole blood. These TCRs come from an adult who was a healthcare worker with PCR-confirmed SARS-CoV-2 infection or an uninfected control (not recorded which).

This clonotype was seen more than once but under ten times. The chain couples TRBV28 to TRBJ1-1; tentatively, D is TRBD1 (5 bases). Germline V gene sequence: CDR1 MDHEN, CDR2 SYDVKM. The V end lost 6 bases, the J end lost 6 bases, and 17 bases lay between the germline ends. The CDR3 sequence is 14 residues long. The CDR3 loop reads CASRLAGIRSEAFF. In DNA, the CDR3 is TGTGCCAGCAGACTCGCAGGGATCCGCTCTGAAGCTTTCTTT. Full variable domain (outside the CDR3, taken from reference TRBV28 and TRBJ1-1): DVKVTQSSRYLVKRTGEKVFLECVQDMDHENMFWYRQDPGLGLRLIYFSYDVKMKEKGDIPEGYSVSREKKERFSLILESASTNQTSMYLCASRLAGIRSEAFFGQGTRLTVV.

This clonotype occurred many times. CDR3 loop: CASSSRTIEAFF. The CDR3 nucleotides are TGTGCCAGCAGCTCAAGAACTATTGAAGCTTTCTTT. The V gene is TRBV7-9, the J gene TRBJ1-1; D not resolved. Deletions cut 4 bases from V and 7 bases from J, with 10 bases between. Per the germline V gene, CDR1 is SEHNR and CDR2 is FQNEAQ (reference sequence). This CDR3 comprises 12 residues.

The rearrangement joins TRBV4-1 to TRBJ2-7; maybe TRBD2 (6 bases). Germline CDR1 reads MGHRA; CDR2 reads YSYEKL. The CDR3 loop spans 14 amino acids. The V gene lost 3 bases and the J gene lost 4 bases, with 13 bases spanning the gap. The CDR3 here is CASSHNSGQYEQYF. The CDR3 nucleotides are TGCGCCAGCAGCCATAACAGCGGGCAATACGAGCAGTACTTC.

In this sample, this clonotype turned up a few times. This chain joins TRBV6-4 and TRBJ2-7; D ambiguous. CDR1 MRHNA and CDR2 SNTAGT come from the germline V gene. The CDR3 has 16 amino acids. Deletions cut 2 bases from V and 0 bases from J, with 14 bases between. The CDR3 sequence is CASSDPWSEGSYEQYF. In DNA, the CDR3 is TGTGCCAGCAGTGACCCTTGGTCCGAAGGCTCCTACGAGCAGTACTTC.

The CDR3 DNA sequence: TGTGCCAGCAGTTTACCCGGACGGGAATTTGAAGCTTTCTTT. As protein: CASSLPGREFEAFF. This chain joins TRBV28 and TRBJ1-1; D is unclear. Germline V gene data show CDR1 as MDHEN and CDR2 as SYDVKM. This CDR3 comprises 14 residues. V gave up 2 bases and J gave up 7 bases, with 14 bases separating them.

The chain links TRBV7-8 to TRBJ1-5; 8 nucleotides align to TRBD1. V shed 4 bases, J shed 7 bases, and the junction held 3 bases outside the gene matches. The CDR3 extends over 13 amino acids. In germline, CDR1 is SGHVS, CDR2 FQNEAQ. DNA of the CDR3: TGTGCCAGCAGCTCGACAGGGGTGCAGCCCCAGCATTTT. Translated, it gives CASSSTGVQPQHF.

This clonotype was detected once. The chain couples TRBV12-3 or TRBV12-4 to TRBJ2-3; D gene uncertain. This CDR3 region has 12 residues. V was clipped by 2 bases and J by 6 bases, with 6 bases between them. The DNA for the CDR3 is TGTGCCAGCAGTTTAAGGTTGGATACGCAGTATTTT. This gives the protein CASSLRLDTQYF.

In this sample, this clonotype turned up many times. The chain couples TRBV2 to TRBJ2-1, with D tentatively TRBD1 or TRBD2 (5 bases each). Germline V gene data show CDR1 as SNHLY and CDR2 as FYNNEI. V dropped 7 bases and J dropped 10 bases, with 14 bases sitting between them. This CDR3 has 12 amino acids. The CDR3 sequence: CASTPGPGEQFF. For the CDR3, the DNA is TGTGCCAGCACACCGGGACCGGGGGAGCAGTTCTTC.

The chain couples TRBV6-6 to TRBJ2-3; a possible D gene is TRBD1 (6 bases). Deletions cut 4 bases from V and 4 bases from J, with 24 bases between. CDR3 size: 18 residues. Germline values: CDR1 MNHNY, CDR2 SVGAGI (reference sequence). As DNA, the CDR3 is TGTGCCAGCAGTTGGGGGCTATCTAGCCCCCAGGGCGCAGATACGCAGTATTTT. Translated: CASSWGLSSPQGADTQYF.

This chain links TRBV29-1 with TRBJ2-7; D is unclear. The V end was cut by 6 bases, the J end by 0 bases, with 6 bases between. CDR1 SQVTM and CDR2 ANQGSEA come from the germline V gene. The CDR3 runs 11 residues. The CDR3 coding sequence is TGCAGCGTAAGAACCTCCTACGAGCAGTACTTC. Amino acid sequence: CSVRTSYEQYF.

This clonotype has only a few counts. The J gene is TRBJ2-7, the V gene TRBV11-2; 8 nucleotides agree with TRBD1. Germline V gene lookup returns CDR1 SGHAT and CDR2 FQNNGV. After removal of 5 bases from V and 6 bases from J, the junction contained 21 bases not matched to a gene. This CDR3 spans 18 amino acids. The DNA of the CDR3 is TGTGCCAGCAGCCGCAACGTCTTCCCAGGGGGCGAATCGGGCGAGCAGTACTTC. Its protein is CASSRNVFPGGESGEQYF.

This clonotype appeared many times. The chain uses TRBV7-6 and TRBJ2-2; possibly TRBD2 for D (6 bases). The V gene's germline CDR1 is SGHVS and CDR2 FNYEAQ. The V end lost 5 bases, the J end lost 10 bases, and 14 bases lay between the germline ends. This CDR3 comprises 13 residues. CDR3 bases: TGTGCCAGCAGCACCTATCCGGGACTGGAGCTGTTTTTT. Encoded protein: CASSTYPGLELFF.

CDR3 amino acids: CASSAGGYDREQYF. The CDR3 DNA sequence: TGTGCCAGCAGCGCCGGAGGGTACGATCGCGAGCAGTACTTC. The chain joins TRBV9 to TRBJ2-7; D perhaps matches TRBD2 (6 bases). V gave up 3 bases and J gave up 6 bases, with 16 bases separating them. The CDR3 extends over 14 amino acids. Germline V gives CDR1 SGDLS, CDR2 YYNGEE. Looking up the rest from reference TRBV9 and TRBJ2-7 gives the full variable domain: DSGVTQTPKHLITATGQRVTLRCSPRSGDLSVYWYQQSLDQGLQFLIQYYNGEERAKGNILERFSAQQFPDLHSELNLSSLELGDSALYFCASSAGGYDREQYFGPGTRLTVT.